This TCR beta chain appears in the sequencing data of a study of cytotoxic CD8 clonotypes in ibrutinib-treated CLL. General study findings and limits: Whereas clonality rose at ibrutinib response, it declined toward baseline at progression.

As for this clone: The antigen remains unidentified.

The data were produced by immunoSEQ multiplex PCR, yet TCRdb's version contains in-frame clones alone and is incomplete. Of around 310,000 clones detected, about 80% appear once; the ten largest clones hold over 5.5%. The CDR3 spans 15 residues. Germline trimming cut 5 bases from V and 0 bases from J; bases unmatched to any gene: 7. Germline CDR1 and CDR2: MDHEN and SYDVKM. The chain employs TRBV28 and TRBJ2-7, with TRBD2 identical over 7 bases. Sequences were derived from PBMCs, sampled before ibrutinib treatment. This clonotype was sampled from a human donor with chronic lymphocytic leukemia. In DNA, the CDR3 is TGTGCCAGCAGTATACTAGCGCTTCTCTCCTACGAGCAGTACTTC. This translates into CASSILALLSYEQYF. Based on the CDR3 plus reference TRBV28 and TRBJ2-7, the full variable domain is DVKVTQSSRYLVKRTGEKVFLECVQDMDHENMFWYRQDPGLGLRLIYFSYDVKMKEKGDIPEGYSVSREKKERFSLILESASTNQTSMYLCASSILALLSYEQYFGPGTRLTVT.